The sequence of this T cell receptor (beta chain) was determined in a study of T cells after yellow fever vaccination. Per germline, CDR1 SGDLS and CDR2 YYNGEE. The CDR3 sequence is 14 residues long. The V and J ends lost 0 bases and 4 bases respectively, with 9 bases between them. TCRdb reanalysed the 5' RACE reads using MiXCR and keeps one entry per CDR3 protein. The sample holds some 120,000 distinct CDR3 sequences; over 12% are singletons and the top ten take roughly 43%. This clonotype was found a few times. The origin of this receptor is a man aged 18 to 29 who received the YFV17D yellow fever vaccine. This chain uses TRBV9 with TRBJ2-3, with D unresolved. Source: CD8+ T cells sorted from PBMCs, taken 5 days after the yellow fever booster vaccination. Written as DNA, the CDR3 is TGTGCCAGCAGCGTAGCTAGTTCTCCAGATACGCAGTATTTT. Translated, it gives CASSVASSPDTQYF.